This entry lists 9 T cell receptor beta chains sequenced from one sample in a study of T cell repertoires in ileal Crohn's disease. Measured with immunoSEQ multiplex PCR; TCRdb has only the in-frame clones, and not every one. The sample contains several thousand clones, over 90% of which appear only once. Sequencing input: ileal tissue. The receptor source for this set is an adult with Crohn's disease.

The chain has TRBV10-3 and TRBJ1-1; D is perhaps TRBD1 (5 bases). Germline-derived CDR1 and CDR2 are ENHRY and SYGVKD. The CDR3 covers 12 residues. The CDR3 here is CVTAGPNTEAFF. CDR3 coding DNA: TGTGTAACGGCGGGACCGAACACTGAAGCTTTCTTT.

Worth noting for this clone: The missing conserved phenylalanine or tryptophan at the end of this CDR3 makes a read error likely. No DNA is shown, since the ends of the CDR3 on it are uncertain; the CDR3 is the one TCRdb lists. The chain uses TRBV2 and TRBJ2-7; the tabulated D call, TRBD2, remains unverified against the DNA. Germline CDR1 and CDR2: SNHLY and FYNNEI. The CDR3 is 12 residues long, counting both termini. The CDR3 sequence is CASSAGTRHPVY.

The chain uses TRBV7-3 and TRBJ2-1; TRBD2 matches at 8 bases. This CDR3 is 13 amino acids long. Germline CDR1 reads SGHTA; CDR2 reads FQGTGA. V lost 7 bases and J lost 7; bases outside the gene matches: 6. The CDR3 DNA follows: TGTGCCAGCACTTCCTCGGGGGGGAATGAGCAGTTCTTC. Its protein is CASTSSGGNEQFF.

The rearrangement links TRBV5-1 to TRBJ1-4, with D perhaps matching TRBD1 (6 bases). Germline V gene data show CDR1 as SGHRS and CDR2 as YFSETQ. Trimming took 4 bases from V and 6 from J, leaving 13 bases between them. The CDR3 extends over 14 amino acids. CDR3 in DNA: TGCGCCAGCAGCCCGACAAACAGGGATGAAAAACTGTTTTTT. Residues: CASSPTNRDEKLFF.

The chain has TRBV7-6 and TRBJ2-2; no definite D call. The CDR3 is 15 residues long. Germline CDR1 is SGHVS and CDR2 is FNYEAQ. Trimming left V 3 bases short and J 1 base short, with 9 bases between. CDR3 region: CASSFRSENTGELFF. As DNA, the CDR3 is TGTGCCAGCAGCTTTCGCAGCGAGAACACCGGGGAGCTGTTTTTT.

The chain couples TRBV5-1 to TRBJ2-3; 8 positions match TRBD2. The CDR3 length is 16 residues. The V segment lost 4 bases and the J segment 4 bases; nucleotides outside the gene matches: 11. Germline CDR1 and CDR2: SGHRS and YFSETQ. DNA for the CDR3: TGCGCCAGCAGCCTTGGCACGGGAGGGCCCGCAGATACGCAGTATTTT. Translating gives CASSLGTGGPADTQYF.

The V call is TRBV6-5, the J call TRBJ2-5, with D possibly TRBD1 on 6 matching bases. CDR3 length equals 13 residues. CDR1 and CDR2 (germline): MNHEY, SVGAGI. Trimming removed 6 bases from V and 7 bases from J, with 15 bases in between. CDR3 amino acids: CASSQSIGGTQYF. The CDR3 region has the DNA TGTGCCAGCAGCCAGAGTATAGGGGGGACCCAGTACTTC.

This chain joins TRBV7-8 and TRBJ2-1; 12 bases line up with TRBD2. This CDR3 has 16 amino acids. Germline V CDR1 and CDR2: SGHVS, FQNEAQ. After removal of 5 bases from V and 3 bases from J, the junction contained 5 bases not matched to a gene. CDR3 protein: CASSQTGLAGYNEQFF. The CDR3 bases are TGTGCCAGCAGCCAAACGGGACTAGCGGGCTACAATGAGCAGTTCTTC.

Only a few counts were recorded for this clone. The rearrangement joins TRBV7-3 to TRBJ2-5, with 9 bases fitting TRBD2. Germline V gene sequence: CDR1 SGHTA, CDR2 FQGTGA. This CDR3 comprises 16 residues. J was trimmed by 5 bases and V by 1 base; bases with no gene match: 8. The CDR3 nucleotides read TGTGCCAGCAGCTTAATGGGCCTAGCGGGAAGTGAGACCCAGTACTTC. It codes for CASSLMGLAGSETQYF.